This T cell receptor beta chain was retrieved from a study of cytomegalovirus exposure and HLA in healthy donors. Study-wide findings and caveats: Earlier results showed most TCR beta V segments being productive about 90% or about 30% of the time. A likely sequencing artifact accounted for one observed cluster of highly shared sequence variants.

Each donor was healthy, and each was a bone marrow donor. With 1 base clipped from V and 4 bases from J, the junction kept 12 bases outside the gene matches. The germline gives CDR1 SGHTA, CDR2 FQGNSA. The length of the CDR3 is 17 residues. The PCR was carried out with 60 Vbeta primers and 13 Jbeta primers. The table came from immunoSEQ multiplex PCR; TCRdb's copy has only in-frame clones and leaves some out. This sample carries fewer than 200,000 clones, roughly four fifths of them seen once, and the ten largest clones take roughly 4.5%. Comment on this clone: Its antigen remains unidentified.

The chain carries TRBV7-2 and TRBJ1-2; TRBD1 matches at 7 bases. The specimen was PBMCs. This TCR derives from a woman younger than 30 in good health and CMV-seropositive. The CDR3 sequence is CASSLGFRQGVGYGYTF. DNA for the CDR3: TGTGCCAGCAGCTTAGGGTTCAGACAGGGAGTGGGCTATGGCTACACCTTC.